The 26 T cell receptor beta chains below all came from one sample that was sequenced in a study of blood T cell repertoires in COVID-19. The protocol was immunoSEQ multiplex PCR, while the TCRdb copy is restricted to in-frame clones and leaves out a portion. The sample consists of some 120,000 clones, over 75% of them appearing once. The sample consisted of peripheral blood. These receptors all come from a man older than 75 with active or convalescent COVID-19.

The CDR3 DNA sequence: TGTGCCAGCAGCTTAGGGGGGACTAGCACAGATACGCAGTATTTT. Its translation: CASSLGGTSTDTQYF. This sequence joins TRBV7-2 and TRBJ2-3; D is possibly TRBD2 (6 bases). Trimming removed 1 base from V and 0 bases from J, with 8 bases in between. The CDR3 totals 15 residues. Germline CDR1 is SGHTA and CDR2 is FQGNSA.

V gene TRBV23-1 combines with J gene TRBJ1-2; TRBD1 might be the D (5 bases). TRBV23-1 is classed as an ORF, of uncertain function. The CDR3 totals 15 residues. Deletions cut 3 bases from V and 3 bases from J, with 14 bases between. The CDR3 loop is CASSHGDGDYYGYTF. The CDR3 DNA is TGCGCCAGCAGTCATGGTGACGGGGACTACTATGGCTACACCTTC.

The chain carries TRBV29-1 and TRBJ2-1; D is unresolved. Deletions cut 6 bases from V and 3 bases from J, with 6 bases between. The CDR3 spans 11 residues. CDR1 and CDR2 (germline): SQVTM, ANQGSEA. The chain's CDR3 is CSVGVYNEQFF. CDR3 nucleotides: TGCAGCGTCGGTGTCTACAATGAGCAGTTCTTC.

CDR3 sequence (DNA): TGTGCCAGCAGTGTCGTCCCGGGACAGGGATTCGGCACTGAAGCTTTCTTT. Encoded protein: CASSVVPGQGFGTEAFF. J is TRBJ1-1 and V is TRBV25-1; 9 positions agree with TRBD1. The CDR3 totals 17 residues. V lost 4 bases, J lost 4 bases, and 13 bases stayed unmatched. Per germline, CDR1 MGHDK and CDR2 SYGVNS. Filled out from reference TRBV25-1 and TRBJ1-1, the complete variable domain reads EADIYQTPRYLVIGTGKKITLECSQTMGHDKMYWYQQDPGMELHLIHYSYGVNSTEKGDLSSESTVSRIRTEHFPLTLESARPSHTSQYLCASSVVPGQGFGTEAFFGQGTRLTVV.

This sequence joins TRBV11-1 and TRBJ2-7; TRBD2 aligns across 7 bases. With V trimmed by 5 bases and J by 2 bases, 6 bases remained unmatched. The CDR3 has 14 residues. From germline, CDR1 is SGHAT and CDR2 FQDESV (reference sequence). CDR3 region: CASSRPGGAYEQYF. The CDR3 DNA reads as TGTGCCAGCAGCCGTCCGGGGGGAGCCTACGAGCAGTACTTC.

The chain employs TRBV7-2 and TRBJ2-7, with 11 bases that match TRBD2. Trimming at V came to 3 bases and at J to 2 bases, leaving 0 bases not matched to a gene. Germline V gives CDR1 SGHTA, CDR2 FQGNSA. The CDR3 totals 14 residues. CDR3: CASSFSGRAYEQYF. The DNA of the CDR3 is TGTGCCAGCAGCTTTAGCGGGAGGGCCTACGAGCAGTACTTC.

This clone was picked up one time. The chain is built from TRBV6-5 and TRBJ2-7; TRBD2 might be the D (6 bases). Germline assignment: CDR1 MNHEY and CDR2 SVGAGI. The V end was cut by 6 bases, the J end by 3 bases, with 12 bases between. This CDR3 spans 13 amino acids. The CDR3 DNA reads as TGTGCCAGCAGGGAGGGCACTGGCTACGAGCAGTACTTC. Translation gives CASREGTGYEQYF.

The chain couples TRBV7-2 to TRBJ1-4; 7 nucleotides match TRBD1. The J segment lost 8 bases and the V segment lost 1 base, leaving 10 bases of the junction unmatched. There are 16 residues in the CDR3. Germline CDR1 and CDR2: SGHTA and FQGNSA. The CDR3 DNA reads as TGTGCCAGCAGCTTAGAAGGAGGCAGGGGGAGGGAAAAACTGTTTTTT. This translates into CASSLEGGRGREKLFF.

The chain recombines TRBV28 with TRBJ1-5; weak D call: TRBD1 (5 bases). Trimming removed 5 bases at V and 3 bases at J, with 11 bases between. Germline values: CDR1 MDHEN, CDR2 SYDVKM. The CDR3 spans 14 residues. CDR3 sequence reads: CASSPQGSNQPQHF. CDR3 bases: TGTGCCAGCAGTCCGCAGGGTTCCAATCAGCCCCAGCATTTT.

This sequence joins TRBV30 and TRBJ1-4, with 9 positions matching TRBD1. The CDR3 consists of 14 residues. The germline gives CDR1 GTSNPN, CDR2 SVGIG (reference sequence). With 2 bases clipped from V and 7 bases from J, the junction kept 5 bases outside the gene matches. As DNA, the CDR3 is TGTGCCTGGAGTTTTACAGGGGGCTCTGAAAAACTGTTTTTT. The encoded protein is CAWSFTGGSEKLFF.

The chain couples TRBV14 to TRBJ1-3; no definite D call. V was shortened by 4 bases and J by 4 bases, with 11 bases between the two germline ends. The CDR3 spans 14 residues. Germline loops: CDR1 SGHDN, CDR2 FVKESK. The CDR3 region has the DNA TGTGCCAGCAGCCGACTAAGTACAGGAAACACCATATATTTT. Encoded protein: CASSRLSTGNTIYF.

The J gene is TRBJ1-6, the V gene TRBV7-8; 11 bases line up with TRBD1. This CDR3 contains 18 residues. Germline assignment: CDR1 SGHVS and CDR2 FQNEAQ. V shed 4 bases, J shed 5 bases, and the junction held 10 bases outside the gene matches. CDR3 nucleotide sequence: TGTGCCAGCAGCTCGGACAGGGGGCAAAAGATCCATAATTCACCCCTCCACTTT. Its protein is CASSSDRGQKIHNSPLHF.

The chain recombines TRBV19 with TRBJ1-5, with D perhaps TRBD1 (6 bases). The length of the CDR3 is 15 residues. CDR1 is LNHDA, CDR2 SQIVND, per germline (reference sequence). V was trimmed by 2 bases and J by 7 bases, leaving 15 bases between them. CDR3 amino acids: CASSISSDSRQPQHF. The CDR3 DNA follows: TGTGCCAGTAGTATAAGCTCGGACAGTCGACAGCCCCAGCATTTT.

This clone was counted between two and nine times. This chain links TRBV28 with TRBJ1-2, with D possibly matching TRBD1 (6 bases). CDR3 size: 16 residues. The germline CDR1 and CDR2 sequences are MDHEN and SYDVKM. With 6 bases removed from V and 5 bases from J, the gap between germline ends came to 22 bases. DNA of the CDR3: TGTGCCAGCAGAAGCGAAAGGGGGGGGCAGGCGTATGGCTACACCTTC. Its protein product is CASRSERGGQAYGYTF.

This chain connects TRBV28 to TRBJ1-6, with 8 nucleotides matching TRBD1. CDR1 is MDHEN, CDR2 SYDVKM, per germline. The CDR3 length is 16 residues. The V and J ends lost 4 bases and 3 bases, in that order; junction bases with no gene match: 5. The CDR3: CASSWDRRDYNSPLHF. The CDR3 DNA follows: TGTGCCAGCAGTTGGGACAGGAGAGACTATAATTCACCCCTCCACTTT.

The V gene is TRBV4-3, the J gene TRBJ1-2; D remains ambiguous. V lost 1 base to trimming and J lost 1 base, with 13 bases between them. Per the germline V gene, CDR1 is LGHNA and CDR2 is YSLEER. CDR3 length: 16 amino acids. The CDR3 is CASSQGHGDSNYGYTF. CDR3 nucleotides: TGCGCCAGCAGCCAAGGACACGGGGATAGTAACTATGGCTACACCTTC.

This chain connects TRBV10-3 to TRBJ1-5; D perhaps matches TRBD1 (6 bases). Germline CDR1 ENHRY, CDR2 SYGVKD. This CDR3 is built from 14 residues. The V end lost 4 bases, the J end lost 0 bases, and 7 bases lay between the germline ends. The CDR3 sequence: CAISVDSSNQPQHF. CDR3 DNA: TGTGCCATCAGTGTGGACAGTAGCAATCAGCCCCAGCATTTT.

The chain joins TRBV15 to TRBJ2-2; D call uncertain. V was trimmed by 5 bases and J by 3 bases, leaving 10 bases between them. This CDR3 is built from 14 residues. Germline V CDR1 and CDR2: LNHNV, YYDKDF (reference sequence). The CDR3 sequence: CATSSRGYTGELFF. For the CDR3, the DNA is TGTGCCACCAGCTCACGAGGTTACACCGGGGAGCTGTTTTTT.

The chain links TRBV9 to TRBJ2-7; tentative D call: TRBD2 (7 bases). The CDR3 is 15 amino acids. The V end was cut by 2 bases, the J end by 4 bases, with 16 bases between. Germline loops: CDR1 SGDLS, CDR2 YYNGEE. The CDR3: CASSVGGGRFYEQYF. CDR3 bases: TGTGCCAGCAGCGTTGGGGGCGGGAGATTTTACGAGCAGTACTTC.

The chain is built from TRBV18 and TRBJ2-2; 14 bases agree with TRBD2. CDR1 and CDR2 from the germline V gene are KGHSH and LQKENI. This CDR3 is 16 amino acids long. J gave up 6 bases and V 3 bases, and 3 bases lay outside the gene matches. This CDR3 reads CASSPGLAGVAGELFF. The CDR3 DNA reads TGTGCCAGCTCACCGGGACTAGCGGGGGTCGCCGGGGAGCTGTTTTTT.

The chain couples TRBV6-5 to TRBJ1-2; tentatively, D is TRBD1 (6 bases). The V and J ends lost 6 bases and 4 bases respectively, with 9 bases between them. Germline assignment: CDR1 MNHEY and CDR2 SVGAGI. This CDR3 is 12 amino acids long. DNA of the CDR3: TGTGCCAGCAGCCGGGGGGCCTATGGCTACACCTTC. Amino acids: CASSRGAYGYTF.

The gene calls are TRBV15 and TRBJ2-1; 7 nucleotides match TRBD2. There are 14 residues in the CDR3. The V and J ends lost 0 bases and 6 bases, in that order; junction bases with no gene match: 2. Per the germline V gene, CDR1 is LNHNV and CDR2 is YYDKDF (reference sequence). CDR3 residues: CATSRELAANEQFF. The CDR3, as DNA: TGTGCCACCAGCAGAGAGCTAGCGGCCAATGAGCAGTTCTTC.

The chain employs TRBV4-2 and TRBJ2-7; 11 bases align to TRBD2. The germline V gene encodes CDR1 LGHNA and CDR2 YNFKEQ. This CDR3 region has 15 residues. Trimming took 3 bases from V and 4 from J; bases not matched to a gene: 5. Here the CDR3 reads CASSHTSGSRYEQYF. Here the CDR3 DNA reads TGTGCCAGCAGCCATACTAGCGGGAGCAGGTACGAGCAGTACTTC.

This sequence joins TRBV7-8 and TRBJ2-5; 15 nucleotides agree with TRBD2. The V segment lost 5 bases and the J segment 5 bases; nucleotides outside the gene matches: 6. The CDR3 has 16 residues. Germline CDR1 reads SGHVS; CDR2 reads FQNEAQ. CDR3: CASSQGTSGGWETQYF. For the CDR3, the DNA is TGTGCCAGCAGCCAAGGGACTAGCGGGGGGTGGGAGACCCAGTACTTC.

V usage is TRBV2 and J usage is TRBJ1-2; maybe TRBD1 (5 bases). V lost 2 bases and J lost 4, with 11 bases in between. Germline V gives CDR1 SNHLY, CDR2 FYNNEI. The CDR3 contains 14 residues. CDR3 nucleotides: TGTGCCAGCAGTGAACGGGCGGACACCTATGGCTACACCTTC. Its protein is CASSERADTYGYTF.

This clone has just a few counts. V is TRBV7-8 and J is TRBJ1-1; 8 nucleotides agree with TRBD1. V gave up 4 bases and J gave up 6 bases; unmatched junction bases: 10. The CDR3 consists of 15 residues. The germline CDR1 and CDR2 sequences are SGHVS and FQNEAQ. CDR3 DNA: TGTGCCAGCAGCTGGCGAGGACAGGGCTCCTCTGAAGCTTTCTTT. This encodes CASSWRGQGSSEAFF.